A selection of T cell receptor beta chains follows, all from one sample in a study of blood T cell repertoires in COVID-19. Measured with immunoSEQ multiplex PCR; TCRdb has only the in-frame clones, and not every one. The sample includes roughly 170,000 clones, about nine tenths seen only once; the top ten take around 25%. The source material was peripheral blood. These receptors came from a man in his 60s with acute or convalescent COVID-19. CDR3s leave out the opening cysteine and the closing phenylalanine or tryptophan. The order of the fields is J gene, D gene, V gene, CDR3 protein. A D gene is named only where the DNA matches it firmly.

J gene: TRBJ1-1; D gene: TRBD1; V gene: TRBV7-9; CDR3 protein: ASSQGQGARTEAF
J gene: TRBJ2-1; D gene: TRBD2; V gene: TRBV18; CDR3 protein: ASSPPRKRGERNEQF
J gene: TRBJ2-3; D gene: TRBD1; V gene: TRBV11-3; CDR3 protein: ASSGRTGASTDTQY
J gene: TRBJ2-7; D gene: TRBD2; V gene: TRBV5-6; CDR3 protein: ASSLWGGLTYSYEQY
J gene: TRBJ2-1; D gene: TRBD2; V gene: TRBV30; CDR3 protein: AWSVMASGFRNSYNEQF
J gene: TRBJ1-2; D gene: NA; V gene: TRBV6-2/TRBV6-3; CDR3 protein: ASSLQNFNYGYT
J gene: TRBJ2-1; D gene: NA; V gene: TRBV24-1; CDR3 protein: ATSDSGELNEQF
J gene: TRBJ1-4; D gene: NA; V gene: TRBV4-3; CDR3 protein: ASSLAGRTNEKLF
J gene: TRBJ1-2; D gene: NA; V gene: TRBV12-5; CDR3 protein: ASGLGTLPGYGYT
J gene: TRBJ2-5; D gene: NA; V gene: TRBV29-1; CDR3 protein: SVDRGLTRETQY
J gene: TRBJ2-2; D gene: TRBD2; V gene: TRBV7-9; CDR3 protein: ASSPRDYLTGELF
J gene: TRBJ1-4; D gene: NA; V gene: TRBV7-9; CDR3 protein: ASSLGDRQNEKLF